This T cell receptor beta chain was sequenced during a study of cytomegalovirus exposure and HLA in healthy donors. Overall study findings and caveats: In a later analysis, TCR beta V- and J-gene trimming showed a link to a missense DCLRE1C variant. The productive fraction for most TCR beta V segments was about 90% or about 30% in an earlier analysis. Association of fewer than 20,000 TCR beta sequences with HLA alleles was found at 0.05 false discovery rate in a later analysis.

PCR employed 60 Vbeta and 13 Jbeta primers. Using immunoSEQ multiplex PCR, the repertoire was profiled, and TCRdb retains in-frame clones only, with some absent. This sample yields some 90,000 clones, of which approximately 80% are seen a single time; 20% to 25% belongs to the top ten. About this clone itself: Its target is not known.

The sequencing input was PBMCs. The sequence derives from a woman between 50 and 59 years old in good health and CMV-seropositive.

The CDR3 DNA reads as TGTGCCAGCAGCGTAATTCCAGAAGGTCCGGGCACTGAAGCTTTCTTT. This sequence encodes CASSVIPEGPGTEAFF. The chain has TRBV9 and TRBJ1-1; D is uncertain. V dropped 1 base and J dropped 4 bases, with 17 bases sitting between them. There are 16 residues in the CDR3. CDR1 and CDR2 from the germline V gene are SGDLS and YYNGEE.